The rows below give T cell receptor beta chains drawn from one sample of a study of radiation and T cells in renal cell carcinoma. Here immunoSEQ multiplex PCR was the method, and the copy in TCRdb shows in-frame clones only, minus some. This sample has over 30,000 clones, with about 84% found just once. Material: blood, obtained from a patient whose treatment included radiotherapy and nephrectomy. The receptors originated from a man between 60 and 75 years old with renal cell carcinoma. The CDR3 runs from the conserved cysteine through the conserved F or W. D genes are given only for firm matches. Some rows have no size entry. The others give once, few or many, or a class for an expanded clone.

TRBV7-8	TRBD2	16	NA	TRBJ2-2	TGTGCCAGCAGCTTACCTAGCGGTGCGAACACCGGGGAGCTGTTTTTT	CASSLPSGANTGELFF
TRBV5-1	NA	14	NA	TRBJ2-1	TGCGCCAGCAGACAAGACATACTTAGCAATGAGCAGTTCTTC	CASRQDILSNEQFF
TRBV7-2	TRBD1	16	NA	TRBJ2-7	TGTGCCAGCAGCAAAGACAGGGGGCTTTTCGGCGGCGAGCAGTACTTC	CASSKDRGLFGGEQYF
TRBV29-1	NA	10	NA	TRBJ1-2	TGCAGCGTTCGTCTTCATGGCTACACCTTC	CSVRLHGYTF
TRBV13	TRBD2	16	once	TRBJ2-7	TGTGCCAGCAGCAAGAACAGACTAGCGGAGGACTACGAGCAGTACTTC	CASSKNRLAEDYEQYF
TRBV6-6	TRBD2	15	NA	TRBJ2-1	TGTGCCAGCAACCAGGGCGGGAGCTCCTACAATGAGCAGTTCTTC	CASNQGGSSYNEQFF
TRBV12-5	TRBD1	14	NA	TRBJ2-7	TGTGCTAGTGGTTCGGACAGGGGGGTCTACGAGCAGTACTTC	CASGSDRGVYEQYF
TRBV7-2	NA	16	NA	TRBJ2-1	TGTGCCAGCAGCTTACAATGGGGACTGTCCTACAATGAGCAGTTCTTC	CASSLQWGLSYNEQFF
TRBV30	NA	11	NA	TRBJ1-2	TGTGCCTGGCAGAGGGACACTGACTACACCTTC	CAWQRDTDYTF
TRBV7-2	NA	15	NA	TRBJ2-7	TGTGCCAGCAGCCTCCAGGAGGGGGAAGGCTACGAGCAGTACTTC	CASSLQEGEGYEQYF